The entry that follows covers one T cell receptor (beta chain) sequence. This receptor's antigen is unknown. This could be a read error, since a much larger clone is one nucleotide away. The missing conserved phenylalanine or tryptophan at the end of this CDR3 makes a read error likely. The library was generated by PCR. Sequenced on an Illumina HiSeq 4000. Bulk TCR libraries were prepared as previously described, using TCR primers listed in Table S5. The Qiagen AllPrep DNA/RNA kit was used to purify total RNA. Before analysis, reads from multiple sequencing runs of one library were combined. Regarding the original processing steps: Only reads with exact TCR constant sequence were kept, trimmed to 150 nt, and grouped by their 12-nt molecular barcodes. Reads inside each barcode group were sub-clustered using a 15% Levenshtein threshold, and a quality-weighted consensus sequence was constructed for each RNA molecule. Non-functional sequences were removed, as were lower-count sequences one edit away from another. Barcode sub-clusters with fewer than 20% of the maximum read count were removed, based on fitting two negative binomial distributions. TCRdb cleaned the public reads at Q25 with fastp, built clones with MiXCR and kept in-frame beta chains. Rows matching on CDR3 protein sequence are summarized as one entry with the most common DNA and genes. The V and J calls were not made by the authors but by TCRdb's processing. The table for this sample lists 350,000 or so distinct CDR3 sequences; 20% to 25% of them were counted only once. The leading ten clones occupy under 0.95% of the sample.

The germline V gene encodes CDR1 LNHDA and CDR2 SQIVND (reference sequence). V was cut back by 3 bases and J by 8 bases, leaving a gap of 11 bases between them. The CDR3 is made up of 14 amino acids, end residues included. The CDR3 DNA has 42 bases and is translated from base 1. This sample is drawn from a study of molecular identifiers for immune sequencing clone quantification (dated by TCRdb to the late 2010s). Looking at the study overall: In a replicate experiment, RNA from roughly 21,000 or 96,000 naive CD8 T cells was split into five aliquots, four of which were sequenced. This methods study benchmarked molecular-identifier clustering-based TCR repertoire sequencing (MIDCIRS) and TCR RNA copy counting, using CD8 T cells to do so.

Naive CD8 T cell libraries were made from approximately 20,000 to 1,000,000 sorted cells using 10%, 30% or 50% of purified RNA. Naive CD8 T cells were FACS-sorted as CD8+CD4-CCR7+CD45RA+ on a BD FACSAria II into RLT Plus buffer. More than 8 TCR copies' worth of Jurkat RNA were spiked into about 20,000-1,100,000 naive CD8 T cell samples to test detection sensitivity. CD8 T cells were enriched with RosetteSep CD8+ T Cell Enrichment Cocktail and Ficoll-Paque, followed by ACK red cell lysis. The paper's findings and limits, for the study overall: When barcode sub-clustering was omitted, TCR diversity was inflated by chimeric consensus sequences, with chimeras reaching as high as 47%. Highly expanded clone sizes could be underestimated because identical TCR molecules may share a barcode. Even against a background of one million naive CD8 T cells, spiked-in Jurkat TCR RNA amounting to a single cell's worth was reported to be detectable. In CMV-specific effector cells, over 99% of molecules were held by clones above 20 RNA copies, whereas under 1% of molecules were held by such clones in naive cells. The naive libraries included spiked-in Jurkat TCR RNA (roughly eleven copies' worth), and this Jurkat TCR RNA is not part of the donor repertoire. Modeling estimated roughly 3 recovered TCR RNA copies per cell, compared with 8.5 to 10 by digital PCR, which implies around 30% capture efficiency.

The receptor was isolated from a human donor in good health. Some libraries in this study had Jurkat cell RNA spiked in. Sequencing used naive CD8+ T cells from blood, with Jurkat cell RNA spiked in. This specimen's cell subset or site label, interpreted: FACS-sorted CD8+CD4-CCR7+CD45RA+ naive T cells. The rearranged segments are TRBV19 and TRBJ1-6; no D gene call is confident. The CDR3 protein sequence reads: CASSMDWEDSPLHY. The bases read TGTGCCAGTAGTATGGATTGGGAGGATTCACCCCTCCACTAT.